These 24 T cell receptor beta chains came from one sample sequenced in a study of T cell responses to AZD1222 COVID-19 vaccine. Libraries were prepared by immunoSEQ multiplex PCR; TCRdb keeps only in-frame clonotypes and omits some of them. This table holds 82,000 or so clones, more than 85% found once. The input for sequencing was peripheral blood, taken on day 0 of AZD1222 vaccination. These receptors were collected from an adult in good health.

The chain couples TRBV3-1 (or the pseudogene TRBV3-2) to TRBJ2-5, with D possibly matching TRBD2 (6 bases). The CDR3 runs 16 residues. V lost 1 base, J lost 1 base, and 13 bases lay in between. The germline CDR1 and CDR2 sequences are LGHDT and YNNKEL (reference sequence). The CDR3 nucleotides are TGTGCCAGCAGCCAAGTCACTAGCAATCGCCAAGAGACCCAGTACTTC. It yields the protein CASSQVTSNRQETQYF.

In its sample, this clone was seen once. The chain uses TRBV19 and TRBJ1-5; TRBD1 might be the D (6 bases). The CDR3 is 19 amino acids. Between the trimmed V and J ends, which lost 2 bases and 1 base, there was a span of 21 bases. CDR1 is LNHDA and CDR2 is SQIVND in the germline V gene (reference sequence). The CDR3 DNA follows: TGTGCCAGTAGTATAAGTCCAGGGGTTGTTTTTGTGAGCAATCAGCCCCAGCATTTT. Translated: CASSISPGVVFVSNQPQHF.

The rearrangement joins TRBV28 to TRBJ1-4, with a tentative D call TRBD1 (5 bases). The CDR3 totals 17 residues. Germline V gene sequence: CDR1 MDHEN, CDR2 SYDVKM. V was shortened by 2 bases and J by 4 bases, with 17 bases between the two germline ends. CDR3 DNA sequence: TGTGCCAGCAGTTTAATCTTAAAGGGGCAGATTAATGAAAAACTGTTTTTT. This gives the protein CASSLILKGQINEKLFF.

The chain is built from TRBV3-1 (or the pseudogene TRBV3-2) and TRBJ2-3; 8 bases agree with TRBD2. The CDR3 runs to 15 residues. Unmatched junction bases numbered 4, after V lost 1 base and J lost 4 bases. Germline V lookup: CDR1 LGHDT, CDR2 YNNKEL (reference sequence). The CDR3 DNA reads TGTGCCAGCAGCCAAGTCGGCGGGGGGCCAGATACGCAGTATTTT. This sequence encodes CASSQVGGGPDTQYF.

The gene calls are TRBV28 and TRBJ1-6; a weak D match, TRBD1 (6 bases). V was pared by 6 bases and J by 0 bases, with 15 bases between. Germline loops: CDR1 MDHEN, CDR2 SYDVKM. The CDR3 covers 17 residues. CDR3 bases: TGTGCCAGCAGCGCCTTTACAGGGAACTCCTATAATTCACCCCTCCACTTT. Its translation is CASSAFTGNSYNSPLHF. Complete variable domain (other parts from reference TRBV28 and TRBJ1-6): DVKVTQSSRYLVKRTGEKVFLECVQDMDHENMFWYRQDPGLGLRLIYFSYDVKMKEKGDIPEGYSVSREKKERFSLILESASTNQTSMYLCASSAFTGNSYNSPLHFGNGTRLTVT.

The genes are TRBV6-5 and TRBJ1-2, with 7 nucleotides matching TRBD1. Germline CDR1 and CDR2: MNHEY and SVGAGI. J lost 0 bases, V lost 7 bases, and 8 bases had no gene match. The CDR3 extends over 15 amino acids. For the CDR3, the DNA is TGTGCCAGCACCCGACTAGGGGGCCCTAACTATGGCTACACCTTC. It codes for CASTRLGGPNYGYTF.

V usage is TRBV18 and J usage is TRBJ1-1; weak D call: TRBD1 (6 bases). With 3 bases removed from V and 1 base from J, the gap between germline ends came to 9 bases. The CDR3 totals 14 residues. CDR1 and CDR2 (germline): KGHSH, LQKENI. The CDR3 DNA sequence: TGTGCCAGCTCACCCCAGGGGACGAACACTGAAGCTTTCTTT. Encoded protein: CASSPQGTNTEAFF. Full variable domain (remainder filled in from reference TRBV18 and TRBJ1-1): NAGVMQNPRHLVRRRGQEARLRCSPMKGHSHVYWYRQLPEEGLKFMVYLQKENIIDESGMPKERFSAEFPKEGPSILRIQQVVRGDSAAYFCASSPQGTNTEAFFGQGTRLTVV.

The J gene is TRBJ2-7, the V gene TRBV9; 8 nucleotides line up with TRBD2. V dropped 1 base and J dropped 3; count of bases not matched to a gene: 6. CDR3 length: 15 amino acids. Germline CDR1 reads SGDLS; CDR2 reads YYNGEE. The chain's CDR3 is CASSVRGLGGYEQYF. Here the CDR3 DNA reads TGTGCCAGCAGCGTAAGGGGACTAGGGGGCTACGAGCAGTACTTC.

The J gene is TRBJ2-1, the V gene TRBV6-5; 8 bases are shared with TRBD2. Germline assignment: CDR1 MNHEY and CDR2 SVGAGI. The CDR3 length is 15 residues. With 6 bases clipped from V and 2 bases from J, the junction kept 6 bases outside the gene matches. This chain's CDR3 is CASSVTSGTYNEQFF. Here the CDR3 DNA reads TGTGCCAGCAGCGTTACTAGCGGCACCTACAATGAGCAGTTCTTC.

The V and J genes are TRBV28 and TRBJ1-5; 12 positions match TRBD1. The CDR3 is 17 amino acids. With V trimmed by 5 bases and J by 4 bases, 9 bases remained unmatched. Per germline, CDR1 MDHEN and CDR2 SYDVKM. CDR3 protein: CASSPPPGQGANQPQHF. CDR3 sequence (DNA): TGTGCCAGCAGTCCGCCCCCGGGACAGGGGGCTAATCAGCCCCAGCATTTT.

The chain employs TRBV24-1 and TRBJ2-1; no reliable D call. Germline V gene lookup returns CDR1 KGHDR and CDR2 SFDVKD. V lost 5 bases and J 0 bases, leaving 7 bases between the germline ends. CDR3 size: 14 residues. The CDR3 bases are TGTGCCACCAGTGGGGTCAACTCCTACAATGAGCAGTTCTTC. This translates into CATSGVNSYNEQFF.

The rearrangement joins TRBV6-1 to TRBJ2-1, with 11 bases identical to TRBD2. The CDR3 spans 13 residues. J lost 10 bases, V lost 3 bases, and 2 bases had no gene match. Germline V CDR1 and CDR2: MNHNS, SASEGT. The CDR3 spells CASSDRLAGEQFF. The CDR3 nucleotides are TGTGCCAGCAGTGACCGACTAGCGGGGGAGCAGTTCTTC.

The rearrangement links TRBV10-3 to TRBJ1-4, with D hard to call. The CDR3 has 13 amino acids. The V end lost 2 bases, the J end lost 8 bases, and 9 bases lay between the germline ends. CDR1 is ENHRY, CDR2 SYGVKD, per germline. Written as DNA, the CDR3 is TGTGCCATCAGTGAGAGGGATCGGGAAAAACTGTTTTTT. Amino acid sequence: CAISERDREKLFF.

The sample holds one count of this clone. The chain employs TRBV21-1 and TRBJ1-3; the D call of TRBD1 is as the table states it, not checked on the DNA. TRBV21-1 is a known pseudogene. This CDR3 is built from 16 residues. CDR3 sequence reads: CASREAGQGPGNTIYF. The CDR3 DNA is TGTGCCAGCAGAGAGGCGGGACAGGGGCCTGGAAACACCATATATTTT.

The V gene is TRBV28, the J gene TRBJ2-4; no reliable D call. The CDR3 covers 15 residues. V was cut by 3 bases and J by 0 bases, with 9 bases left in between. Germline V gene data show CDR1 as MDHEN and CDR2 as SYDVKM. For the CDR3, the DNA is TGTGCCAGCAGTTTCCTAGACTCAGCCAAAAACATTCAGTACTTC. Translation: CASSFLDSAKNIQYF.

The chain uses TRBV6-4 and TRBJ1-1; no reliable D call. This CDR3 is built from 13 residues. Germline-derived CDR1 and CDR2 are MRHNA and SNTAGT. Trimming cost V 5 bases and J 5 bases, with 12 bases left between them. The CDR3 DNA follows: TGTGCCAGCAGTTTAGACTGGGAGACTGAAGCTTTCTTT. Amino acids: CASSLDWETEAFF.

The V and J genes are TRBV10-3 and TRBJ1-1; D is undetermined. This CDR3 is built from 15 residues. Between the trimmed V and J ends, which lost 9 bases and 4 bases, there was a span of 21 bases. Germline V CDR1 and CDR2: ENHRY, SYGVKD. The CDR3 bases are TGTGCCATGGGTGTATCAAGGGAGGAGGGCACTGAAGCTTTCTTT. This sequence encodes CAMGVSREEGTEAFF.

The sample holds one count of this clone. The chain carries TRBV30 and TRBJ1-1; 7 nucleotides line up with TRBD1. The V segment lost 4 bases and the J segment 3 bases; nucleotides outside the gene matches: 2. CDR3 size: 12 residues. Germline-derived CDR1 and CDR2 are GTSNPN and SVGIG (reference sequence). The CDR3 loop is CAWTDRDTEAFF. CDR3 nucleotide sequence: TGTGCCTGGACAGACAGGGACACTGAAGCTTTCTTT.

The chain recombines TRBV7-8 with TRBJ1-1, with no clear D. CDR3 length equals 11 residues. Between the trimmed V and J ends, which lost 5 bases and 4 bases, there was a span of 5 bases. Germline CDR1 reads SGHVS; CDR2 reads FQNEAQ. The CDR3: CASSPPTEAFF. Here the CDR3 DNA reads TGTGCCAGCAGCCCACCCACTGAAGCTTTCTTT.

This rearrangement joins TRBV5-1 to TRBJ2-3, with D tentatively TRBD1 or TRBD2 (6 bases each). There are 15 residues in the CDR3. The V end was cut by 3 bases, the J end by 4 bases, with 15 bases between. Germline loops: CDR1 SGHRS, CDR2 YFSETQ. CDR3 DNA sequence: TGCGCCAGCAGCTCAGGGGAGGTACGGGCAGATACGCAGTATTTT. Its protein is CASSSGEVRADTQYF.

The rearrangement links TRBV7-9 to TRBJ1-2, with 9 bases matching TRBD1. This CDR3 has 15 residues. Germline lookup yields CDR1 SEHNR and CDR2 FQNEAQ (reference sequence). With V trimmed by 5 bases and J by 6 bases, 10 bases remained unmatched. The CDR3 region is CASSASGTGIHGYTF. The DNA of the CDR3 is TGTGCCAGCAGCGCCTCCGGGACAGGGATCCATGGCTACACCTTC.

The chain has TRBV13 and TRBJ2-3, with TRBD2 matching over 9 bases. Germline assignment: CDR1 PRHDT and CDR2 FYEKMQ (reference sequence). The CDR3 sequence is 17 residues long. The trim removed 0 bases at V and 1 base at J, leaving 5 bases unmatched. The CDR3 DNA follows: TGTGCCAGCAGCTTAGGCGGGGCTAGCGGGGGCACAGATACGCAGTATTTT. It yields the protein CASSLGGASGGTDTQYF.

V gene TRBV3-1 (or the pseudogene TRBV3-2) combines with J gene TRBJ1-1; possible D gene TRBD1, 5 bases. From germline, CDR1 is LGHDT and CDR2 YNNKEL (reference sequence). The CDR3 extends over 15 amino acids. With 3 bases removed from V and 0 bases from J, the gap between germline ends came to 11 bases. The CDR3 protein is CASSHRQSMNTEAFF. DNA of the CDR3: TGTGCCAGCAGCCACCGACAGTCCATGAACACTGAAGCTTTCTTT.

The rearrangement joins TRBV2 to TRBJ2-1; 9 bases map to TRBD2. The J segment lost 5 bases and the V segment lost 6 bases, leaving 8 bases of the junction unmatched. Germline V CDR1 and CDR2: SNHLY, FYNNEI. The CDR3 spans 15 residues. CDR3 DNA sequence: TGTGCCAGCAGCCTCATGACTAGCGGAAACAATGAGCAGTTCTTC. It yields the protein CASSLMTSGNNEQFF.